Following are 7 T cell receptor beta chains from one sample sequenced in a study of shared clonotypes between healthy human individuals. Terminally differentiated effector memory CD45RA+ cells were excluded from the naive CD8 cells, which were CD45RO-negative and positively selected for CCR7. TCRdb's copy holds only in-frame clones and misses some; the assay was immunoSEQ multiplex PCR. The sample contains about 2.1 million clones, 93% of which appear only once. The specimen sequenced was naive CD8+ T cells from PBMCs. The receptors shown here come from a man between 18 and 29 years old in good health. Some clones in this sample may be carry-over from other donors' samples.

The CDR3: CASSLASRQGAIYEQYF. The CDR3 nucleotides read TGCGCCAGCAGCTTGGCTAGTCGACAGGGGGCCATATACGAGCAGTACTTC. This chain connects TRBV5-1 to TRBJ2-7, with 10 bases aligning to TRBD1. Germline CDR1 and CDR2: SGHRS and YFSETQ. V was pared by 0 bases and J by 4 bases, with 10 bases of the junction left unmatched. The CDR3 is 17 amino acids.

The CDR3 sequence: CAWSDNEVFETQYF. The CDR3 DNA reads TGTGCCTGGAGTGACAATGAGGTTTTCGAGACCCAGTACTTC. This rearrangement joins TRBV30 to TRBJ2-5, with D hard to call. The length of the CDR3 is 14 residues. Between the trimmed V and J ends, which lost 1 base and 5 bases, there was a span of 14 bases. Germline loops: CDR1 GTSNPN, CDR2 SVGIG (reference sequence). Drawing the rest from reference TRBV30 and TRBJ2-5, the complete variable domain is SQTIHQWPATLVQPVGSPLSLECTVEGTSNPNLYWYRQAAGRGLQLLFYSVGIGQISSEVPQNLSASRPQDRQFILSSKKLLLSDSGFYLCAWSDNEVFETQYFGPGTRLLVL.

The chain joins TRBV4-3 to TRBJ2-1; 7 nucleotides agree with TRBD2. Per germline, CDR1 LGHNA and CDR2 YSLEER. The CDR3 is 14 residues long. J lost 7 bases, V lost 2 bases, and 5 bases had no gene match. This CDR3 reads CASSQKTSSNEQFF. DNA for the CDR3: TGCGCCAGCAGCCAAAAGACTAGCAGTAATGAGCAGTTCTTC.

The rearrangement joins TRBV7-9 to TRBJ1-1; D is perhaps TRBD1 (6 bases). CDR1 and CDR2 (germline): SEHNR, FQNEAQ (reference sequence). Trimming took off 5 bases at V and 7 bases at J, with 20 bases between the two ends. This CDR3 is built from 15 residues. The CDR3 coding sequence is TGTGCCAGCAGCCCTTCGTCAGGGGAGGGTAATGAAGCTTTCTTT. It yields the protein CASSPSSGEGNEAFF.

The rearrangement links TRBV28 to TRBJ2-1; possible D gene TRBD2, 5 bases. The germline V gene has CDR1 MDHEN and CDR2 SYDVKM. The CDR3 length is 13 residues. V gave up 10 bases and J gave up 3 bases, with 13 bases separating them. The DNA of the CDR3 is TGTGCCATCGCGGGCGGTTACTACAATGAGCAGTTCTTC. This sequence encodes CAIAGGYYNEQFF.

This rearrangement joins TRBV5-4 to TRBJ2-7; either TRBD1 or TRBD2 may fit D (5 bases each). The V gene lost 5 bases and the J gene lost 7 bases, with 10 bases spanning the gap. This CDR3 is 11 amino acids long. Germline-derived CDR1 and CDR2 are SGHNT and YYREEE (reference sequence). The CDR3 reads CASRQEGEQYF. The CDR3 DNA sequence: TGTGCCAGCAGACAAGAGGGGGAGCAGTACTTC. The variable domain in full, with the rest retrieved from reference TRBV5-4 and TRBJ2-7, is ETGVTQSPTHLIKTRGQQVTLRCSSQSGHNTVSWYQQALGQGPQFIFQYYREEENGRGNFPPRFSGLQFPNYSSELNVNALELDDSALYLCASRQEGEQYFGPGTRLTVT.

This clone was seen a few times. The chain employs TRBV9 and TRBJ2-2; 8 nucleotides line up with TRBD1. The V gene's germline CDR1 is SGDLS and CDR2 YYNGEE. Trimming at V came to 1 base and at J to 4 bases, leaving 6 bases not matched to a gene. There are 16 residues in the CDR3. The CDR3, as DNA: TGTGCCAGCAGCGTAAAAGACAGGGGTACCACCGGGGAGCTGTTTTTT. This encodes CASSVKDRGTTGELFF.